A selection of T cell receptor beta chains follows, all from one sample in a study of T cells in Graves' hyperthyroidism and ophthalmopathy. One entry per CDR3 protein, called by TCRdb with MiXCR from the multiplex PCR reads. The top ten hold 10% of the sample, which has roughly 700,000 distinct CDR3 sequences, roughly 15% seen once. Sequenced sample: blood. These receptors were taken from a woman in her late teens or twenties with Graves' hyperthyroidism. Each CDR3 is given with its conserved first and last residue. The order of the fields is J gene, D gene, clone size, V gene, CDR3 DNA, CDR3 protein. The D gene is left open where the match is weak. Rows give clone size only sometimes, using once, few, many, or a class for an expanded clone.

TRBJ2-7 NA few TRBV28 TGTGCCAGCAGTTTGACAGGCGAAACCTACGAGCAGTACTTC CASSLTGETYEQYF
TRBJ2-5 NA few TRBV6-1 TGTGCCAGCAACCAGGGGCGAAGAGAGACCCAGTACTTC CASNQGRRETQYF
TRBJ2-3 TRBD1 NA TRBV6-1 TGTGCCAGCAGTGTACAGGGGGCCACAGATACGCAGTATTTT CASSVQGATDTQYF
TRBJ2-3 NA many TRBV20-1 TGCAGTGCTAGACTTTCGGATACGCAGTATTTT CSARLSDTQYF
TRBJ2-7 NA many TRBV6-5 TGTGCCAGCAGTTACGCCGGGAACTACGAGCAGTACTTC CASSYAGNYEQYF
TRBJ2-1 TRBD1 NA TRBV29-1 TGCAGCGTTGAACGACAGGGGCTGGGGGTCTTCTACAATGAGCAGTTCTTC CSVERQGLGVFYNEQFF
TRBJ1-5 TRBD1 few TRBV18 TGTGCCAGCTCGCCAGACGACAGGGTCGCGGGGTATAGCAATCAGCCCCAGCATTTT CASSPDDRVAGYSNQPQHF
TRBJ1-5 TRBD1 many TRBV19 TGTGCCAGTAGTATACAGGGCTGGACAGGGGACAATCAGCCCCAGCATTTT CASSIQGWTGDNQPQHF
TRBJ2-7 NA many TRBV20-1 TGCAGTGCGGGGCGGTCTAGCTCCTACGAGCAGTACTTC CSAGRSSSYEQYF
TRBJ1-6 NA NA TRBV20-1 TGCAGTGCTAGAGATCCTTATAATTCACCCCTCCACTTT CSARDPYNSPLHF
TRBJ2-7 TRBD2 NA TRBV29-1 TGCAGCGTTGGCCCTTATAGCGGGAGTTACGAGCAGTACTTC CSVGPYSGSYEQYF
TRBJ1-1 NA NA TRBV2 TGTGCCAGCGCGACGGAAATGAACACTGAAGCTTTCTTT CASATEMNTEAFF
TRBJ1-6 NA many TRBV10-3 TGTGCCATCAGTGAGTCTACAGGGATTAATTCACCCCTCCACTTT CAISESTGINSPLHF
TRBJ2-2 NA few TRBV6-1 TGTGCCAGCAGCCGTGGAACGGGAGAGTACAACGGGGAGCTGTTTTTT CASSRGTGEYNGELFF
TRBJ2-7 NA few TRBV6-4 TGTGCCAGCATAGCTGGCTGCTCCTACGAGCAGTACTTC CASIAGCSYEQYF
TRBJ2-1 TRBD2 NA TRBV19 TGTGCCAGTAGTCCGGGACAGGGACTAGCGGGAGTCCCCCGAACCTCCTACAATGAGCAGTTCTTC CASSPGQGLAGVPRTSYNEQFF
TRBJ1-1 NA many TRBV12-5 TGTGCTAGTGGTTTCGGGCTCTCGAACACTGAAGCTTTCTTT CASGFGLSNTEAFF
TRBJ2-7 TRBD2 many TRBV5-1 TGCGCCAGCAGCCCCCTGACTAGCGGGAGGGAGCAGTACTTC CASSPLTSGREQYF
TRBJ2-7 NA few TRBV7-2 TGTGCCAGCAGCCCTAAGCGTAGCTCCTACGAGCAGTACTTC CASSPKRSSYEQYF
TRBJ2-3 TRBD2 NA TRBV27 TGTGCCAGCAGGACGACTAGCGGGAGAAGCACAGATACGCAGTATTTT CASRTTSGRSTDTQYF
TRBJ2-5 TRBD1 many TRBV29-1 TGCAGCGTTCCCCTCCCGGGACAGGGTCTTGAGACCCAGTACTTC CSVPLPGQGLETQYF
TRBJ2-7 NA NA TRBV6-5 TGTGCCAGCAGTTACGGCAGGGAGATCGACGAGCAGTACTTC CASSYGREIDEQYF
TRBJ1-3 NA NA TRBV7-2 TGTGCCAGCAGCTTAGCAGTAGGGGTCAATGGGAACACCATATATTTT CASSLAVGVNGNTIYF
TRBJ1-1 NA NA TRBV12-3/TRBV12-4 TGTGCCAGCAGTTTCAAGACCGAGAACACTGAAGCTTTCTTT CASSFKTENTEAFF
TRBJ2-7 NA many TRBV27 TGTGCCAGCAGTTTATGGGGGATCAGGGACGAGCAGTACTTC CASSLWGIRDEQYF
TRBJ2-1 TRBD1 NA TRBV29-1 TGCAGCGTTGAAGGCTTACAGGGGGGCTCCTACAATGAGCAGTTCTTC CSVEGLQGGSYNEQFF
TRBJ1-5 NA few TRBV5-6 TGTGCCAGCAGCTTGGCCGGGGGATTAGGCAATCAGCCCCAGCATTTT CASSLAGGLGNQPQHF
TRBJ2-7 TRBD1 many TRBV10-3 TGTGCCATCGGGACAGGGGGCGACGAGCAGTACTTC CAIGTGGDEQYF
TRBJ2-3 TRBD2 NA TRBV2 TGTGCCAGCAGTGATGTAGCGGGAGATACGCAGTATTTT CASSDVAGDTQYF
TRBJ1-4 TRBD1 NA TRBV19 TGTGCCAGTAGTATAGTAAGACAGGGGCTTAATGAAAAACTGTTTTTT CASSIVRQGLNEKLFF
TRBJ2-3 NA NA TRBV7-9 TGTGCCAGCAGCCCGAAAACTCGCCAGGGAGGTAGGACAGATACGCAGTATTTT CASSPKTRQGGRTDTQYF
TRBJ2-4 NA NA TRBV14 TGTGCCAGCAGCCAAGCAGGTGGAAACATTCAGTACTTC CASSQAGGNIQYF
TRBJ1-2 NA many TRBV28 TGTGCCAGCAGTCGACAGAACTATGGCTACACCTTC CASSRQNYGYTF
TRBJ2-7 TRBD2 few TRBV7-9 TGTGCCAGCAGCACGTCCGGGACTAGCTACTACGAGCAGTACTTC CASSTSGTSYYEQYF
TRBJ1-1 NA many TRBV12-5 TGTGCTAGTGGTTTGGGGCCGAACACTGAAGCTTTCTTT CASGLGPNTEAFF
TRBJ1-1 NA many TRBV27 TGTGCCAGCAGTTTTGCGTCCGGGGGGCGAGGTGTGGCTTTCTTT CASSFASGGRGVAFF
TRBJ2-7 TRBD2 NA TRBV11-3 TGTGCCAGCAGCTTAGCACTCGGGCTAGCGGGAGGCCTCTCCTACGAGCAGTACTTC CASSLALGLAGGLSYEQYF